Listed here are 15 T cell receptor beta chains from one sample, sequenced in a study of OX40 agonist ivuxolimab in advanced cancers. Profiled with immunoSEQ multiplex PCR; TCRdb holds only in-frame clones, not every one. The table records 30,000 to 45,000 clones, roughly 69% of them present only once. The material was CD4+ or CD8+ T cells sorted from blood, obtained in a trial of the OX40 agonist ivuxolimab. All receptors come from an adult with an advanced solid tumor such as melanoma, head and neck, liver or kidney cancer.

The chain is built from TRBV9 and TRBJ2-5, with 13 positions matching TRBD2. Germline CDR1 reads SGDLS; CDR2 reads YYNGEE. V was clipped by 4 bases and J by 4 bases; unmatched bases: 4. The CDR3 has 15 residues. CDR3 region: CASSRLAGGGETQYF. The CDR3 DNA sequence: TGTGCCAGCAGCAGACTAGCGGGGGGCGGAGAGACCCAGTACTTC.

The chain has TRBV7-3 and TRBJ2-5, with D possibly being TRBD1 (6 bases). Germline V gene lookup returns CDR1 SGHTA and CDR2 FQGTGA. The CDR3 contains 13 residues. Trimming removed 5 bases from V and 4 bases from J, with 11 bases in between. CDR3 bases: TGTGCCAGCAGCCCCCTAGGGGGAGAGACCCAGTACTTC. Protein sequence: CASSPLGGETQYF. Combining the CDR3 with reference TRBV7-3 and TRBJ2-5 gives the whole variable domain GAGVSQTPSNKVTEKGKYVELRCDPISGHTALYWYRQSLGQGPEFLIYFQGTGAADDSGLPNDRFFAVRPEGSVSTLKIQRTERGDSAVYLCASSPLGGETQYFGPGTRLLVL.

The chain has TRBV6-1 and TRBJ1-1; 11 nucleotides agree with TRBD1. Looked up from germline, CDR1 is MNHNS and CDR2 is SASEGT. The trim removed 6 bases at V and 4 bases at J, leaving 7 bases unmatched. This CDR3 has 15 amino acids. CDR3 DNA: TGTGCCAGCAGGCCCGGACAGGGGGCAGGCACTGAAGCTTTCTTT. Its protein is CASRPGQGAGTEAFF.

The genes are TRBV6-1 and TRBJ1-3; D unresolved. The CDR3 covers 14 residues. Trimming took 3 bases from V and 3 from J, leaving 9 bases between them. Germline V lookup: CDR1 MNHNS, CDR2 SASEGT. The CDR3 coding sequence is TGTGCCAGCAGTGATGACTCGGGTGGAAACACCATATATTTT. Residues: CASSDDSGGNTIYF.

The rearrangement joins TRBV28 to TRBJ2-5; 7 nucleotides match TRBD1. The CDR3 extends over 14 amino acids. J gave up 5 bases and V 5 bases, and 8 bases lay outside the gene matches. Germline lookup yields CDR1 MDHEN and CDR2 SYDVKM. CDR3 loop: CASSPPDRLETQYF. The DNA for the CDR3 is TGTGCCAGCAGTCCACCGGACAGGTTGGAGACCCAGTACTTC.

CDR3: CASSTRQGTNSPLHF. CDR3 DNA sequence: TGTGCCAGCAGCACCCGACAGGGGACTAATTCACCCCTCCACTTT. The chain has TRBV7-2 and TRBJ1-6; 8 bases align to TRBD1. Trimming took 5 bases from V and 6 from J; bases not matched to a gene: 6. Germline-derived CDR1 and CDR2 are SGHTA and FQGNSA. The CDR3 has 15 amino acids.

This clone was detected only once. This chain links TRBV6-1 with TRBJ1-1; no clear D gene. V lost 2 bases and J lost 6, with 10 bases in between. The CDR3 has 13 amino acids. Germline V gives CDR1 MNHNS, CDR2 SASEGT. The CDR3 coding sequence is TGTGCCAGCAGTGAACTAAAGTATCCTGAAGCTTTCTTT. It specifies CASSELKYPEAFF.

The chain carries TRBV5-4 and TRBJ1-6, with D uncertain. Trimming removed 0 bases from V and 5 bases from J, with 15 bases in between. CDR3 length: 17 residues. CDR1 and CDR2 from the germline V gene are SGHNT and YYREEE (reference sequence). The CDR3 DNA reads TGTGCCAGCAGCTTGGGAGGCCGGACTAGGAATAATTCACCCCTCCACTTT. Its protein is CASSLGGRTRNNSPLHF.

This clone came up a few times. The J gene is TRBJ2-5, the V gene TRBV7-6; tentative D call: TRBD2 (5 bases). V was shortened by 5 bases and J by 3 bases, with 13 bases between the two germline ends. This CDR3 is built from 14 residues. Germline V gene lookup returns CDR1 SGHVS and CDR2 FNYEAQ. This CDR3 is CASSQQPGKETQYF. CDR3 DNA sequence: TGTGCCAGCAGCCAACAACCGGGAAAAGAGACCCAGTACTTC.

This clone was observed many times. The rearrangement uses TRBV27 and TRBJ2-7, with 7 bases that match TRBD1. Germline V lookup: CDR1 MNHEY, CDR2 SMNVEV (reference sequence). J lost 2 bases, V lost 4 bases, and 8 bases had no gene match. This CDR3 contains 15 residues. In DNA form, the CDR3 reads TGTGCCAGCAGTTCCCCTCGACAGGGTACCTACGAGCAGTACTTC. This translates into CASSSPRQGTYEQYF.

This chain links TRBV4-1 with TRBJ2-3; no definite D call. The DNA end is more similar to TRBJ1-5, so the J call may be wrong. The CDR3 extends over 13 amino acids. From germline, CDR1 is MGHRA and CDR2 YSYEKL. The CDR3 coding sequence is TGCGCCAGCAGCCAACCAACTACAGATACGCAGCATTTT. Translated: CASSQPTTDTQHF.

This clone occurred a few times. The rearrangement links TRBV10-3 to TRBJ2-3; the D is unclear. This CDR3 is 16 amino acids long. Germline-derived CDR1 and CDR2 are ENHRY and SYGVKD. V was pared by 0 bases and J by 1 base, with 11 bases between. The CDR3 sequence: CAISESNVAGTDTQYF. The CDR3 DNA sequence: TGTGCCATCAGTGAGTCGAATGTGGCGGGCACAGATACGCAGTATTTT.

This clone was detected once. This sequence joins TRBV9 and TRBJ1-2; 8 nucleotides align to TRBD1. V dropped 4 bases and J dropped 5; count of bases not matched to a gene: 7. Germline loops: CDR1 SGDLS, CDR2 YYNGEE. The CDR3 spans 14 residues. The CDR3 spells CASSPPGGAYGYTF. The CDR3 region has the DNA TGTGCCAGCAGCCCACCAGGGGGCGCATATGGCTACACCTTC.

The V call is TRBV7-9, the J call TRBJ1-4, with a possible D match to TRBD1 (5 bases). V gave up 8 bases and J gave up 6 bases, with 10 bases separating them. Germline CDR1 reads SEHNR; CDR2 reads FQNEAQ (reference sequence). The CDR3 has 12 residues. CDR3 residues: CASGQGYEKLFF. In DNA, the CDR3 is TGTGCCAGCGGGCAGGGATATGAAAAACTGTTTTTT.

The chain uses TRBV2 and TRBJ2-3; D gene uncertain. The V end lost 3 bases, the J end lost 1 base, and 8 bases lay between the germline ends. The length of the CDR3 is 14 residues. Germline values: CDR1 SNHLY, CDR2 FYNNEI. The CDR3 DNA sequence: TGTGCCAGCAGTGAGATGTATCGCACAGATACGCAGTATTTT. Translated, it gives CASSEMYRTDTQYF.